This T cell receptor beta chain comes out of a study of beta chain features in type 1 diabetes. Study results and caveats: A moderate, significant TCRB CDR3 shortening appeared in type 1 diabetes across four CD4+ subsets.

The CDR3 runs to 11 residues. V was pared by 2 bases and J by 7 bases, with 8 bases between. CDR1 and CDR2 from the germline V gene are DFQATT and SNEGSKA (reference sequence). This clone appeared a few times. Its antigen remains unidentified. Reverse transcription of all isolated RNA meant that expressed TCRB transcripts were sequenced. The repertoire was sequenced with immunoSEQ multiplex PCR; TCRdb's copy has only in-frame clones and lacks some. Of about 320,000 clones listed, about 15% are singletons. Sequenced sample: central memory CD4+ T cells from blood. The chain uses TRBV20-1 and TRBJ1-1, with no clear D. The sequence derives from a man between 25 and 39 years old in good health. The CDR3 sequence is CSARRHHEAFF. CDR3 DNA sequence: TGCAGTGCTAGAAGGCACCATGAAGCTTTCTTT.